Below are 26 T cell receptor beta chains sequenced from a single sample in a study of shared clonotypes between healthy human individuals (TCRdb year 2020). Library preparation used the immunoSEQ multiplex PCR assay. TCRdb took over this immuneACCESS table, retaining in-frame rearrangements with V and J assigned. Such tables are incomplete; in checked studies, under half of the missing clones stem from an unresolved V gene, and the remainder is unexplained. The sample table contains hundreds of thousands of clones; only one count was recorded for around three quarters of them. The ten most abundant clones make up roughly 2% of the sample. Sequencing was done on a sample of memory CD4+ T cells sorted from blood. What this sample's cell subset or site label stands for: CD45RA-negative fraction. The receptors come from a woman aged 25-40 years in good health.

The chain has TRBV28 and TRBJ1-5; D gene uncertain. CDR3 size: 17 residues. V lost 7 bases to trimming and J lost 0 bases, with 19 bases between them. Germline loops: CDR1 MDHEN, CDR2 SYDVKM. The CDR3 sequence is CASTKSGSDYSNQPQHF. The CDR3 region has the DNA TGTGCCAGCACTAAGAGCGGGTCAGATTATAGCAATCAGCCCCAGCATTTT.

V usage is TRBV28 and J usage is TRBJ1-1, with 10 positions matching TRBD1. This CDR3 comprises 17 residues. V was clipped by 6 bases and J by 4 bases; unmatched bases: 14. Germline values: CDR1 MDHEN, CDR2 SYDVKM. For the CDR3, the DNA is TGTGCCAGCAGATCTACCGGGACAGGGGCGGGGTTCACTGAAGCTTTCTTT. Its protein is CASRSTGTGAGFTEAFF.

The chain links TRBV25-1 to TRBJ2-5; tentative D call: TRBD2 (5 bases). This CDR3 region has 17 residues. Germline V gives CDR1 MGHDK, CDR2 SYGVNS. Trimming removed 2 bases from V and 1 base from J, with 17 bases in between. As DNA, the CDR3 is TGTGCCAGCAGTGAAGCCCGGGGAGTGATAGGCCAAGAGACCCAGTACTTC. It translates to CASSEARGVIGQETQYF.

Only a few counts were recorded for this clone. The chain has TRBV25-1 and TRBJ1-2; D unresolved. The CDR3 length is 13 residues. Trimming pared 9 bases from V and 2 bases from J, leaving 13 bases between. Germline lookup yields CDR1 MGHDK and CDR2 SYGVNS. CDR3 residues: CARIKVGNYGYTF. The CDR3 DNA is TGTGCCAGAATAAAGGTGGGGAACTATGGCTACACCTTC.

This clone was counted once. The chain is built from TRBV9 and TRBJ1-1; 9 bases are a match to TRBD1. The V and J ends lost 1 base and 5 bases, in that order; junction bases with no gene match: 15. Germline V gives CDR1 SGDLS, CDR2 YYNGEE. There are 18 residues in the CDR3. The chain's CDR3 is CASSVTPSGTGRWTEAFF. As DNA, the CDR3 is TGTGCCAGCAGCGTAACCCCCTCCGGGACAGGGAGATGGACTGAAGCTTTCTTT.

The CDR3 DNA follows: TGTGCCAGCAGCTTAGGACTACTCTACGAGCAGTACTTC. Translated, it gives CASSLGLLYEQYF. V gene TRBV11-2 combines with J gene TRBJ2-7, with D possibly being TRBD2 (5 bases). The germline gives CDR1 SGHAT, CDR2 FQNNGV. V shed 1 base and J shed 3 bases, with 7 bases lying between them. This CDR3 region has 13 residues.

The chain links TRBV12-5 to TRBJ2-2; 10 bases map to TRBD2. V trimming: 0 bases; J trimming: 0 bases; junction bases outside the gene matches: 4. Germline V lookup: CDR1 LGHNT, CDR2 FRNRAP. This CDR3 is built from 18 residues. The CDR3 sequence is CASGLVLSGRANTGELFF. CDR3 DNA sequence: TGTGCTAGTGGTTTGGTACTGAGCGGGAGGGCGAACACCGGGGAGCTGTTTTTT.

DNA of the CDR3: TGTGCCAGCAGCCAAGACGGATTATATGGCTACACCTTC. Protein product: CASSQDGLYGYTF. V gene TRBV11-2 combines with J gene TRBJ1-2, with unresolved D. V was pared by 5 bases and J by 5 bases, with 12 bases between. This CDR3 is 13 amino acids long. Germline loops: CDR1 SGHAT, CDR2 FQNNGV.

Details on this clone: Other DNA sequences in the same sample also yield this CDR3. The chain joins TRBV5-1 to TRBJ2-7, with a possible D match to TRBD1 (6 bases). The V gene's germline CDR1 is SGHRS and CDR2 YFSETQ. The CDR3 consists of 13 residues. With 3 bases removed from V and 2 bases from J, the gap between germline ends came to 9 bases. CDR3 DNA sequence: TGCGCCAGCAGCTCCGGGACAACCTACGAGCAGTACTTC. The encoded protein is CASSSGTTYEQYF.

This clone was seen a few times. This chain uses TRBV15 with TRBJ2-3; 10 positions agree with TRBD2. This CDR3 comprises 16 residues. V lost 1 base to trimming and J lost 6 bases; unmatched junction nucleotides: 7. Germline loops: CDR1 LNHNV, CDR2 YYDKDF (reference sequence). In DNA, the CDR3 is TGTGCCACCAGCAGAGGGTCTAGCGGGAGTTGGGATACGCAGTATTTT. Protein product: CATSRGSSGSWDTQYF.

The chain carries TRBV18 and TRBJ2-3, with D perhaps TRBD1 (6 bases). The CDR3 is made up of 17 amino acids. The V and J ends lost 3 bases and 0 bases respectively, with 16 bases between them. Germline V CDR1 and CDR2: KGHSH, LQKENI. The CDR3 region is CASSPQRTASSTDTQYF. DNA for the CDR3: TGTGCCAGCTCACCTCAGAGGACAGCTTCTAGCACAGATACGCAGTATTTT.

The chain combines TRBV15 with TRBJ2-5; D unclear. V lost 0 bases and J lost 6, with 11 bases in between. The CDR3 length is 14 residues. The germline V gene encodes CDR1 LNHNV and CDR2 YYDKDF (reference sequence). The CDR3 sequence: CATSRDAGRKTQYF. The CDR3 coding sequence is TGTGCCACCAGCAGAGATGCCGGACGGAAGACCCAGTACTTC.

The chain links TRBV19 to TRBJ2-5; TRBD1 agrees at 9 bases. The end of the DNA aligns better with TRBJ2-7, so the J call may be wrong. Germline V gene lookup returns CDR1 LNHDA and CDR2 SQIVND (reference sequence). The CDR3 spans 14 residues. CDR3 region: CASSTTGGFYEQYF. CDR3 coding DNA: TGTGCCAGTAGTACGACAGGGGGATTCTACGAGCAGTACTTC.

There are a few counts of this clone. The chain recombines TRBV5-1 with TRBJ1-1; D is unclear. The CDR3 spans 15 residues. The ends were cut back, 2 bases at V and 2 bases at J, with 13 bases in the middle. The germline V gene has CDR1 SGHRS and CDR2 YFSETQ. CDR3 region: CASSFRVGVNTEAFF. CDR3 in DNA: TGCGCCAGCAGCTTTCGTGTTGGGGTAAACACTGAAGCTTTCTTT. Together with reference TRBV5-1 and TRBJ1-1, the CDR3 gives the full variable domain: KAGVTQTPRYLIKTRGQQVTLSCSPISGHRSVSWYQQTPGQGLQFLFEYFSETQRNKGNFPGRFSGRQFSNSRSEMNVSTLELGDSALYLCASSFRVGVNTEAFFGQGTRLTVV.

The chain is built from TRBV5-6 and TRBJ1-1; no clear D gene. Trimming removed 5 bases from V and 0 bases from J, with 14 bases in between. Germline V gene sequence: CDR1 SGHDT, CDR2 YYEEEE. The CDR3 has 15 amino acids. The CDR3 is CASRPAGRLNTEAFF. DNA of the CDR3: TGTGCCAGCAGGCCGGCCGGAAGACTGAACACTGAAGCTTTCTTT.

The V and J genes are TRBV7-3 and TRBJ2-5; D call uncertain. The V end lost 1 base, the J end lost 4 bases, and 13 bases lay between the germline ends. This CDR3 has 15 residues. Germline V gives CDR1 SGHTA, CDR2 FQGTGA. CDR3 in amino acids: CASSLMSASPETQYF. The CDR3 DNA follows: TGTGCCAGCAGCTTAATGAGCGCTTCTCCAGAGACCCAGTACTTC.

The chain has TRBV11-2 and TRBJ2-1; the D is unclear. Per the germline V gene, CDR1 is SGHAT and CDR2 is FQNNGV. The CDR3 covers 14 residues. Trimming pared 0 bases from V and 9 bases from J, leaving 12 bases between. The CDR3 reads CASSLDIAAGEQFF. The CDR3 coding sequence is TGTGCCAGCAGCTTAGATATCGCGGCTGGTGAGCAGTTCTTC.

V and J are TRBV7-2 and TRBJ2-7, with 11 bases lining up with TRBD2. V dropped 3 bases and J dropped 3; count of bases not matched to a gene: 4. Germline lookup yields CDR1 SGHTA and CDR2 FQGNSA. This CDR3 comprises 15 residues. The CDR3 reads CASSLLSGRDYEQYF. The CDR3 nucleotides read TGTGCCAGCAGCTTGCTTAGCGGGAGGGACTACGAGCAGTACTTC.

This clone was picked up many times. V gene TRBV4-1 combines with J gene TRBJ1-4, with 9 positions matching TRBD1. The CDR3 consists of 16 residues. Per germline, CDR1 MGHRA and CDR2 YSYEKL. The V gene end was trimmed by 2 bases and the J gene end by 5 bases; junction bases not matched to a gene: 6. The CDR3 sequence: CASSQPPGQGNEKLFF. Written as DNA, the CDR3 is TGCGCCAGCAGCCAACCCCCCGGACAGGGGAATGAAAAACTGTTTTTT.

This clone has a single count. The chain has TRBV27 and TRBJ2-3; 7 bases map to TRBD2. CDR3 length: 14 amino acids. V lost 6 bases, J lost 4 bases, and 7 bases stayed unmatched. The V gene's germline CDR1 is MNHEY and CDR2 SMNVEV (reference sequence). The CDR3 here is CASRAGRFSDTQYF. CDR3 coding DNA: TGTGCCAGCAGAGCGGGAAGGTTCTCAGATACGCAGTATTTT.

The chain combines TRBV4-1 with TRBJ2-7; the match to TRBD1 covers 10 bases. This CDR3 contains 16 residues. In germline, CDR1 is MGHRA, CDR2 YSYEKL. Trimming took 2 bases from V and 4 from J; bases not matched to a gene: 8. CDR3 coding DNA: TGCGCCAGCAGCCAAAGTTCGGGACAGGGGCTATACGAGCAGTACTTC. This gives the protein CASSQSSGQGLYEQYF.

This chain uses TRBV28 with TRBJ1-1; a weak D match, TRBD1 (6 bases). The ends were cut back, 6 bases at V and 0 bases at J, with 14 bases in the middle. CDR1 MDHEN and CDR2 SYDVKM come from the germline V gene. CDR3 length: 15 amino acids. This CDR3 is CASRGAGTMNTEAFF. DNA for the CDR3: TGTGCCAGCAGGGGGGCCGGGACGATGAACACTGAAGCTTTCTTT.

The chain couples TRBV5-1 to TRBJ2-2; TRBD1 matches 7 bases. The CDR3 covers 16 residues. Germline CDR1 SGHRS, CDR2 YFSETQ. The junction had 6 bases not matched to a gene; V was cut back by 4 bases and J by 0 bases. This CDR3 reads CASSQGQESNTGELFF. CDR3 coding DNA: TGCGCCAGCAGCCAAGGACAGGAGTCGAACACCGGGGAGCTGTTTTTT.

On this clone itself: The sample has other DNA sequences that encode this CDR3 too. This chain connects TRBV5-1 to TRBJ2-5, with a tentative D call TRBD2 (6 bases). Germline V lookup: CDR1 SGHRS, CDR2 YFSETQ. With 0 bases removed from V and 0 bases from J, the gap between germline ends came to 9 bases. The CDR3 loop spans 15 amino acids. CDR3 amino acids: CASSLVLADQETQYF. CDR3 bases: TGCGCCAGCAGCTTGGTACTAGCAGACCAAGAGACCCAGTACTTC.

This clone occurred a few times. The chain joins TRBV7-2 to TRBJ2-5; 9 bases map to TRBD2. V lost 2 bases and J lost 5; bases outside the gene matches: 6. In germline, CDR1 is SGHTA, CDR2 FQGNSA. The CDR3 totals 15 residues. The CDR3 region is CASSLSLAGSETQYF. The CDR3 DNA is TGTGCCAGCAGCTTAAGCCTAGCGGGAAGTGAGACCCAGTACTTC.

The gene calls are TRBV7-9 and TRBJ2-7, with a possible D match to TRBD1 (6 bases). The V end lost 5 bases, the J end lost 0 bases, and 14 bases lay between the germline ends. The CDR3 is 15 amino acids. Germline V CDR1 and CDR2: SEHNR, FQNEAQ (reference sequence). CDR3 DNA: TGTGCCAGCAGCAGGCCCGGACAGTCCTCCTACGAGCAGTACTTC. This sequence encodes CASSRPGQSSYEQYF.